This is a list of T cell receptor beta chains from one sample in a study of Graves' ophthalmopathy and Graves' hyperthyroidism. Each CDR3 protein is one row after TCRdb ran MiXCR on the multiplex PCR reads. There are 650,000 to 900,000 distinct CDR3 sequences in the sample; roughly two fifths occur only once, and 40% to 45% lies in the top ten. The specimen was peripheral blood. Receptor source: an adult man with Graves' ophthalmopathy. CDR3s include the opening cysteine and the closing phenylalanine or tryptophan. The D gene is left open where the match is weak. For some rows the clone size is stated as once, few or many, or as a class when expanded; others skip it.

V gene: TRBV7-6
J gene: TRBJ2-5
clone size: many
D gene: TRBD1
CDR3 protein: CASSLRTGGAQTQYF
CDR3 DNA: TGTGCCAGCAGCTTAAGGACAGGGGGCGCACAGACCCAGTACTTC

V gene: TRBV5-4
J gene: TRBJ2-7
clone size: .
D gene: .
CDR3 protein: CAGSWGTGASLSHEQYF
CDR3 DNA: TGTGCCGGCAGCTGGGGGACGGGGGCGAGTCTTTCGCACGAGCAGTACTTC

V gene: TRBV12-3/TRBV12-4
J gene: TRBJ1-1
clone size: few
D gene: .
CDR3 protein: CASSLQGNREAFF
CDR3 DNA: TGTGCCAGCAGTTTACAGGGAAACCGGGAAGCTTTCTTT

V gene: TRBV7-8
J gene: TRBJ2-7
clone size: .
D gene: .
CDR3 protein: CASSLDGQEGLEQYF
CDR3 DNA: TGTGCCAGCAGCTTAGACGGCCAGGAGGGGCTCGAGCAGTACTTC

V gene: TRBV2
J gene: TRBJ2-2
clone size: .
D gene: TRBD1
CDR3 protein: CASCKEGQPNTRELFF
CDR3 DNA: TGTGCCAGCTGTAAAGAGGGACAGCCGAACACCAGGGAGCTGTTTTTT

V gene: TRBV10-3
J gene: TRBJ1-3
clone size: .
D gene: .
CDR3 protein: CAYSSLRGNTIYF
CDR3 DNA: TGTGCCTACAGCTCGCTTCGGGGAAACACCATATATTTT

V gene: TRBV5-1
J gene: TRBJ2-7
clone size: .
D gene: .
CDR3 protein: CASSLDIQGSYEQYF
CDR3 DNA: TGCGCCAGCAGCCTTGACATACAGGGTTCCTACGAGCAGTACTTC

V gene: TRBV10-3
J gene: TRBJ1-6
clone size: few
D gene: TRBD1
CDR3 protein: CAINPGQGGSPLHF
CDR3 DNA: TGTGCCATCAACCCGGGACAGGGGGGTTCACCCCTCCACTTT

V gene: TRBV10-3
J gene: TRBJ1-2
clone size: .
D gene: .
CDR3 protein: CAISESGGQNYGYTF
CDR3 DNA: TGTGCCATCAGTGAGTCGGGTGGCCAGAACTATGGCTACACCTTC

V gene: TRBV7-9
J gene: TRBJ1-1
clone size: few
D gene: .
CDR3 protein: CASSLGAAGLNTEAFF
CDR3 DNA: TGTGCCAGCAGCTTAGGCGCGGCAGGCCTGAACACTGAAGCTTTCTTT

V gene: TRBV7-8
J gene: TRBJ2-6
clone size: .
D gene: .
CDR3 protein: CASSLTAPSGANVLTF
CDR3 DNA: TGTGCCAGCAGCTTGACAGCACCCTCTGGGGCCAACGTCCTGACTTTC

V gene: TRBV6-5
J gene: TRBJ1-6
clone size: many
D gene: .
CDR3 protein: CASSYSRGNSPLHF
CDR3 DNA: TGTGCCAGCAGTTACTCTCGGGGCAATTCACCCCTCCACTTT

V gene: TRBV15
J gene: TRBJ2-7
clone size: many
D gene: TRBD2
CDR3 protein: CATSRGTSGSYEQYF
CDR3 DNA: TGTGCCACCAGCCGCGGGACTAGCGGGAGTTACGAGCAGTACTTC

V gene: TRBV15
J gene: TRBJ1-2
clone size: .
D gene: .
CDR3 protein: CATRTGRYYGYTF
CDR3 DNA: TGTGCCACCAGAACAGGGAGATACTATGGCTACACCTTC

V gene: TRBV24-1
J gene: TRBJ2-5
clone size: .
D gene: .
CDR3 protein: CATSDLNQETQYF
CDR3 DNA: TGTGCCACCAGTGATTTGAACCAAGAGACCCAGTACTTC

V gene: TRBV7-3
J gene: TRBJ2-7
clone size: .
D gene: TRBD2
CDR3 protein: CAQTSGTAGLAGGEQYF
CDR3 DNA: TGTGCCCAAACATCGGGGACAGCCGGGCTAGCGGGAGGCGAGCAGTACTTC

V gene: TRBV2
J gene: TRBJ1-2
clone size: .
D gene: TRBD1
CDR3 protein: CASSEGDRAYGYTF
CDR3 DNA: TGTGCCAGCAGTGAGGGGGACAGGGCCTATGGCTACACCTTC

V gene: TRBV7-9
J gene: TRBJ1-3
clone size: many
D gene: .
CDR3 protein: CASSPSLLGNTIYF
CDR3 DNA: TGTGCCAGCAGCCCGAGCCTGCTTGGAAACACCATATATTTT

V gene: TRBV7-9
J gene: TRBJ2-7
clone size: .
D gene: .
CDR3 protein: CASTSSGTGTYEQYF
CDR3 DNA: TGTGCCAGCACCTCTAGCGGGACAGGGACCTACGAGCAGTACTTC

V gene: TRBV20-1
J gene: TRBJ2-5
clone size: few
D gene: TRBD1
CDR3 protein: CSAGPGQKETQYF
CDR3 DNA: TGCAGTGCCGGACCGGGACAGAAAGAGACCCAGTACTTC

V gene: TRBV9
J gene: TRBJ1-6
clone size: .
D gene: .
CDR3 protein: CASSLMTEYNSPLHF
CDR3 DNA: TGTGCCAGCAGTCTCATGACAGAGTATAATTCACCCCTCCACTTT

V gene: TRBV10-2
J gene: TRBJ1-2
clone size: .
D gene: .
CDR3 protein: CATLERRENYGYTF
CDR3 DNA: TGCGCCACCCTAGAGCGACGGGAGAACTATGGCTACACCTTC

V gene: TRBV7-9
J gene: TRBJ2-3
clone size: .
D gene: .
CDR3 protein: CASSPDSPRGSDTQYF
CDR3 DNA: TGTGCCAGCAGCCCGGACAGCCCTAGGGGATCAGATACGCAGTATTTT

V gene: TRBV12-3/TRBV12-4
J gene: TRBJ2-5
clone size: .
D gene: .
CDR3 protein: CASSDKGEPQYF
CDR3 DNA: TGTGCCAGCAGTGATAAGGGGGAGCCCCAGTACTTC

V gene: TRBV7-7
J gene: TRBJ2-7
clone size: .
D gene: TRBD2
CDR3 protein: CASSLALGAGALYEQYF
CDR3 DNA: TGTGCCAGCAGCTTAGCGCTCGGAGCGGGAGCTCTCTACGAGCAGTACTTC

V gene: TRBV10-3
J gene: TRBJ2-7
clone size: .
D gene: TRBD2
CDR3 protein: CAMSAGGPF
CDR3 DNA: TGTGCCATGTCAGCGGGAGGTCCCTTC

V gene: TRBV7-2
J gene: TRBJ1-2
clone size: many
D gene: TRBD1
CDR3 protein: CASSGGDREGSYGYTF
CDR3 DNA: TGTGCCAGCAGCGGAGGGGACAGGGAGGGAAGTTATGGCTACACCTTC

V gene: TRBV5-1
J gene: TRBJ1-5
clone size: many
D gene: TRBD1
CDR3 protein: CASSSTGAGQPQHF
CDR3 DNA: TGCGCCAGCAGCAGCACAGGGGCGGGGCAGCCCCAGCATTTT

V gene: TRBV5-4
J gene: TRBJ2-5
clone size: .
D gene: TRBD1
CDR3 protein: CASSITRGQETQYF
CDR3 DNA: TGTGCCAGCAGCATCACCAGGGGGCAAGAGACCCAGTACTTC

V gene: TRBV10-3
J gene: TRBJ2-5
clone size: .
D gene: TRBD2
CDR3 protein: CASGTSGRYGTQYF
CDR3 DNA: TGTGCCAGTGGGACTAGCGGGAGGTATGGGACCCAGTACTTC

V gene: TRBV20-1
J gene: TRBJ2-7
clone size: .
D gene: .
CDR3 protein: CSALYNEQYF
CDR3 DNA: TGCAGTGCTTTATACAACGAGCAGTACTTC

V gene: TRBV5-4
J gene: TRBJ1-2
clone size: few
D gene: .
CDR3 protein: CASSLDPPGDLAGYTF
CDR3 DNA: TGTGCCAGCAGCTTGGATCCCCCAGGGGATTTGGCTGGCTACACCTTC

V gene: TRBV19
J gene: TRBJ1-1
clone size: many
D gene: .
CDR3 protein: CASSTSTGTEAFF
CDR3 DNA: TGTGCCAGTAGTACCTCGACGGGCACTGAAGCTTTCTTT

V gene: TRBV7-9
J gene: TRBJ1-6
clone size: many
D gene: .
CDR3 protein: CASSLPAGQNSPLHF
CDR3 DNA: TGTGCCAGCAGCTTGCCGGCGGGGCAAAATTCACCCCTCCACTTT

V gene: TRBV12-3/TRBV12-4
J gene: TRBJ1-1
clone size: .
D gene: .
CDR3 protein: CASSSQGFDEAFF
CDR3 DNA: TGTGCCAGCAGCTCCCAGGGGTTTGATGAAGCTTTCTTT

V gene: TRBV15
J gene: TRBJ2-5
clone size: .
D gene: .
CDR3 protein: CASSLDGRGGEETQYF
CDR3 DNA: TGCGCCAGCAGCTTGGATGGCAGGGGGGGAGAAGAGACCCAGTACTTC

V gene: TRBV20-1
J gene: TRBJ1-5
clone size: .
D gene: TRBD1
CDR3 protein: CSAAPGGLQPQHF
CDR3 DNA: TGCAGTGCCGCACCAGGGGGCCTTCAGCCCCAGCATTTT

V gene: TRBV5-4
J gene: TRBJ2-7
clone size: few
D gene: .
CDR3 protein: CASSSTTGTDPTYEQYF
CDR3 DNA: TGTGCCAGCAGCTCGACTACCGGGACCGACCCAACCTACGAGCAGTACTTC

V gene: TRBV9
J gene: TRBJ2-5
clone size: .
D gene: TRBD1
CDR3 protein: CASSLRTGFKYQETQYF
CDR3 DNA: TGTGCCAGCAGCCTCCGGACAGGGTTTAAGTACCAAGAGACCCAGTACTTC

V gene: TRBV19
J gene: TRBJ1-5
clone size: many
D gene: .
CDR3 protein: CASRELGLSNQPQHF
CDR3 DNA: TGTGCCAGTCGCGAATTAGGGCTGAGCAATCAGCCCCAGCATTTT

V gene: TRBV7-9
J gene: TRBJ2-7
clone size: few
D gene: .
CDR3 protein: CASRLPPPGSEQYF
CDR3 DNA: TGTGCCAGCCGTCTCCCTCCCCCCGGTTCCGAGCAGTACTTC

V gene: TRBV5-5
J gene: TRBJ1-2
clone size: few
D gene: TRBD1
CDR3 protein: CASSRPGQGEYGYTF
CDR3 DNA: TGTGCCAGCAGCAGACCGGGACAGGGGGAGTATGGCTACACCTTC

V gene: TRBV5-5
J gene: TRBJ2-5
clone size: once
D gene: TRBD2
CDR3 protein: CASSSQGTSGKETQYF
CDR3 DNA: TGTGCCAGCAGCTCGCAGGGGACTAGCGGGAAAGAGACCCAGTACTTC

V gene: TRBV24-1
J gene: TRBJ2-5
clone size: .
D gene: TRBD1
CDR3 protein: CATSDPGTGGSETQYF
CDR3 DNA: TGTGCCACCAGTGACCCAGGGACAGGCGGTTCCGAGACCCAGTACTTC

V gene: TRBV20-1
J gene: TRBJ1-6
clone size: .
D gene: TRBD1
CDR3 protein: CSARGTRGDNSPLHF
CDR3 DNA: TGCAGTGCAAGGGGTACCAGGGGGGATAATTCACCCCTCCACTTT

V gene: TRBV25-1
J gene: TRBJ2-2
clone size: .
D gene: .
CDR3 protein: CASSQGGGTTGELFF
CDR3 DNA: TGCGCCAGCAGCCAAGGTGGGGGAACCACCGGGGAGCTGTTTTTT

V gene: TRBV25-1
J gene: TRBJ1-1
clone size: many
D gene: .
CDR3 protein: CASSESPGRDTEAFF
CDR3 DNA: TGTGCCAGCAGTGAAAGCCCCGGACGGGACACTGAAGCTTTCTTT

V gene: TRBV12-3/TRBV12-4
J gene: TRBJ1-2
clone size: few
D gene: .
CDR3 protein: CASRPGTHGYTF
CDR3 DNA: TGTGCCAGCAGGCCCGGGACGCATGGCTACACCTTC

V gene: TRBV20-1
J gene: TRBJ2-6
clone size: .
D gene: TRBD2
CDR3 protein: CSARDLREVGANVLTF
CDR3 DNA: TGCAGTGCTAGAGATTTGCGGGAGGTTGGGGCCAACGTCCTGACTTTC

V gene: TRBV19
J gene: TRBJ2-7
clone size: .
D gene: TRBD2
CDR3 protein: CASSALPGLAGAQAYEQYF
CDR3 DNA: TGTGCCAGTAGTGCACTACCGGGACTAGCGGGAGCTCAAGCCTACGAGCAGTACTTC

V gene: TRBV25-1
J gene: TRBJ1-5
clone size: many
D gene: .
CDR3 protein: CASSHLRRADQPQHF
CDR3 DNA: TGTGCCAGCAGTCACCTGAGGCGAGCCGATCAGCCCCAGCATTTT

V gene: TRBV19
J gene: TRBJ1-6
clone size: few
D gene: .
CDR3 protein: CASSIERGSRSPLHF
CDR3 DNA: TGTGCCAGCAGTATAGAGAGGGGCTCCCGCTCACCCCTCCACTTT